This TCR beta chain was identified in a study of shared clonotypes between healthy human individuals (dated by TCRdb to 2020 to 2022). Study-level background: Two women and a few men aged 18 to 49 years were included in the cohort. Different laboratories and diverse techniques were used to prepare libraries and sequence TCR repertoires, to increase sequencing depth and limit assay-specific biases. Leukapheresis yielded between about 0.94 and 10 billion PBMCs per donor. To estimate repertoire size and how much clonotypes are shared between individuals, the study performed deep sequencing of blood TCR repertoires from a few healthy adults. What the study reported, not specific to this receptor: Based on pairwise subsampling, the degree of clonotype sharing among donors was expected to be affected by sequencing depth. Only blood was sampled, and tissue TCR repertoires likely differ from those in blood. Because the study included only a small number of donors, the genetic and exposure-history diversity represented was limited.

To note about this clone: Its antigen specificity is not known. It has no much larger one-base neighbor in the sample; base qualities were not kept.

The donors were healthy, HIV-negative adults who had no recently reported acute infections or vaccinations. All donors were Caucasian adults living in Nashville, Tennessee, USA. For unsorted samples, 70 million to 95 million PBMCs were counted, and genomic DNA was extracted using the QIAamp DNA Blood Mini kit. After blood collection by leukapheresis, PBMCs were isolated using Ficoll-Histopaque density gradient centrifugation and then cryopreserved in the vapor phase of liquid nitrogen. V sheds 1 base and J sheds 6 bases, leaving 10 bases between their ends. Taken from the germline V gene (reference sequence), the CDR1 and CDR2 loops are GTSNPN and SVGIG. The CDR3, from cysteine to phenylalanine, totals 12 residues. Just CDR3 DNA is preserved here, 36 bases in frame from base 1. Using the deep immunoSEQ assay, multiplex PCR amplified TCR CDR3 regions from genomic DNA. For each cell subset, the extracted genomic DNA was distributed evenly across all wells of several immunoSEQ 96-well plates, and each plate served as one replicate. Each replicate PCR for unsorted PBMC received 300 to 350 ng genomic DNA, equal to about 30,000 T cell genomes. Ten immunoSEQ deep assay plates were used to sequence the unsorted PBMC genomic DNA. Purified libraries were measured with a Qubit 3.0 fluorometer, size-checked on a Bioanalyzer 2100, and measured again with the KAPA Library Quantification kit. A separate single-read 150-cycle Illumina NextSeq 550 flow cell was used to sequence each immunoSEQ 96-well plate. In the original analysis: Because the immunoSEQ output included only junctional sequences and no quality scores, the filtering could not be the same as the filtering used for full-length reads. To assign V/J genes and CDR3, sequences were annotated against IMGT germline references using PyIR, a Python wrapper for IgBLAST v1.9. Any read was removed if the V/J assignment was weak (E-value above 1e-6), the CDR3 was missing, or the read contained stop codons, out-of-frame junctions, or ambiguous translated residues. V3J clonotypes were defined as sequences sharing the same inferred V gene, J gene, and CDR3 amino acid sequence. To compute the percentage overlap between repertoires, the number of shared unique clonotypes was divided by the size of the smaller repertoire. Repertoire richness was assessed with RTK rarefaction, the Chao1 estimator, and Recon v2.1 estimates of unobserved clonotypes. Imported from immuneACCESS, the table was reduced by TCRdb to in-frame sequences with V and J called. These copies leave out some clones; in studies compared against another copy, an unresolved V gene accounts for under half, and the cause of the remainder is not known. V, J and clone size were drawn from that table, and D and trimming were deduced from the DNA. The sample has about 560,000 clones on record, around 78% of them singletons. The ten largest clonotypes hold about 12% of the sample.

This receptor chain uses TRBV30 and TRBJ2-7, with the D gene call left open. The TCR originated in a woman between 40 and 55 years old in good health. Some clones in this sample may be carry-over from other donors' samples. Input material: PBMCs. The DNA sequence is TGTGCCTGGAGTGCTGGTTTCCCCGAGCAGTACTTC. This is translated as CAWSAGFPEQYF.